The source of this T cell receptor beta chain is a study of T-cell memory formation after mild COVID-19. Study-level results: Pre-infection memory carried some responding clones, suggesting that cross-reactive memory joined. Clones that shrank (day 15 to 85) were balanced CD4/CD8, whereas later expanders leaned CD4+. Mainly CM and EM harbored the contracting CD4+ clones; mainly EMRA harbored the CD8+ ones.

Germline trimming cut 4 bases from V and 4 bases from J; bases unmatched to any gene: 6. CDR1 is LNHDA, CDR2 SQIVND, per germline (reference sequence). The CDR3 length is 14 residues. Sample barcodes and UMIs were carried by the TCR alpha and TCR beta cDNA libraries that 5'RACE generated with constant-segment primers. TCRdb re-called the 5' RACE reads through MiXCR, storing one row per CDR3 protein. Of about 610,000 distinct CDR3 sequences in the sample, 17% were seen once. Regarding this clonotype: The antigen is undetermined.

The clonotype originates from an adult woman who had mild COVID-19 (a few samples of this study predate the infection). Cell type and time point are not known. The sample consisted of PBMCs or a T cell subset sorted from them (not recorded which). The V call is TRBV19, the J call TRBJ1-1; TRBD1 matches 7 bases. The CDR3 protein is CASSTDRSSTEAFF. CDR3 DNA: TGTGCCAGTAGTACGGACAGGTCTTCCACTGAAGCTTTCTTT. The full variable domain, with the rest looked up from reference TRBV19 and TRBJ1-1, is DGGITQSPKYLFRKEGQNVTLSCEQNLNHDAMYWYRQDPGQGLRLIYYSQIVNDFQKGDIAEGYSVSREKKESFPLTVTSAQKNPTAFYLCASSTDRSSTEAFFGQGTRLTVV.